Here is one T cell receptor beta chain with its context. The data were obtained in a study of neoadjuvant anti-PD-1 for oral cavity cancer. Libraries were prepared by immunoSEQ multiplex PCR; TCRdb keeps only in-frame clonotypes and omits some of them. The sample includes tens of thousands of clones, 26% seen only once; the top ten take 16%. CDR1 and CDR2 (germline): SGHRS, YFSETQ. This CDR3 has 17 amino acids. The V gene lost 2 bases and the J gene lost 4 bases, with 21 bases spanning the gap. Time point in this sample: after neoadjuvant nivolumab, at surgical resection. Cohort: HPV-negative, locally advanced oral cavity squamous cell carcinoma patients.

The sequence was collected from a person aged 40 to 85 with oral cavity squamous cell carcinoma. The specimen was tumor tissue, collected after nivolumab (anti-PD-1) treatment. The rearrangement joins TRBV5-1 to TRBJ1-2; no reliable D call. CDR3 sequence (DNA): TGCGCCAGCAGCTTTTTAGGACCAACTCAACTTTCCTATGGCTACACCTTC. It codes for CASSFLGPTQLSYGYTF. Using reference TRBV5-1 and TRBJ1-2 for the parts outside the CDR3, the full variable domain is KAGVTQTPRYLIKTRGQQVTLSCSPISGHRSVSWYQQTPGQGLQFLFEYFSETQRNKGNFPGRFSGRQFSNSRSEMNVSTLELGDSALYLCASSFLGPTQLSYGYTFGSGTRLTVV.